This T cell receptor (beta chain) was sequenced during a study of T cells after yellow fever vaccination. About the study: Fractions containing few cells were prepared with SMART-Seq v4 Ultra Low Input.

Germline lookup yields CDR1 SGDLS and CDR2 YYNGEE. The V and J ends lost 0 bases and 4 bases respectively, with 7 bases between them. The CDR3 extends over 13 amino acids. A universal primer site and UMIs were added as TCR cDNA was made by 5'RACE template switching. From the 5' RACE reads, TCRdb called clonotypes with MiXCR, one entry per CDR3 protein. The sample records about 160,000 distinct CDR3 sequences, about 7% being singletons. About this clonotype itself: Its antigen is still unknown.

Regarding the study as a whole: Abundant clonotypes (contaminants from the bulk population) could be present in FACS-sorted repertoires. Boosting was followed by the reappearance of most primary-vaccination clones (roughly 95% CD4, around 91% CD8).

The V call is TRBV9, the J call TRBJ1-1; a weak D match, TRBD1 (5 bases). This TCR was recovered from a man aged 18 to 30 who received the YFV17D yellow fever vaccine. The starting material was CD4+ T cells sorted from PBMCs, obtained less than 6 days after the first yellow fever vaccination. The CDR3 region is CASSVEQVTEAFF. In nucleotides, the CDR3 is TGTGCCAGCAGCGTAGAACAGGTCACTGAAGCTTTCTTT.